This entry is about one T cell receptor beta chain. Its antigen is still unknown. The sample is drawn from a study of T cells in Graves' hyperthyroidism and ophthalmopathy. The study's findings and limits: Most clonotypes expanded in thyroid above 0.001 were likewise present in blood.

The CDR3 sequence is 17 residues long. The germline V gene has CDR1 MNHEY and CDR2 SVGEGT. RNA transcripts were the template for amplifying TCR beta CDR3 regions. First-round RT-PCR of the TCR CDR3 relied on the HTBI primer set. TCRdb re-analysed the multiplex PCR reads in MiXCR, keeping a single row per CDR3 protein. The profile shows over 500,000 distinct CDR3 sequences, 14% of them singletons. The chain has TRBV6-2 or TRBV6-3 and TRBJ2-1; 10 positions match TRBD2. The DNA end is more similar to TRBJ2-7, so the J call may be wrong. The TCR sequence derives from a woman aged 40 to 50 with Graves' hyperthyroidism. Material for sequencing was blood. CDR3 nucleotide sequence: TGTGCCAGCAGTTACGATCCAGCGGGAGGGGGGGGCAATGAGCAGTACTTC. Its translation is CASSYDPAGGGGNEQYF.